This T cell receptor beta chain comes out of a study of cytomegalovirus exposure and HLA in healthy donors. 13 Jbeta primers and 60 Vbeta primers were used for the PCR. Generated by immunoSEQ multiplex PCR, the TCRdb table keeps only in-frame clones and is missing some. The sample contains around 300,000 clones, roughly 70% of which appear only once. Study conclusions and caveats: V- and J-gene trimming of TCR beta was linked (in a later analysis) to a missense DCLRE1C variant.

Details on this clone: Its antigen is not identified.

The V end was cut by 1 base, the J end by 4 bases, with 8 bases between. Germline CDR1 and CDR2: SGHDT and YYEEEE. This CDR3 contains 13 residues. Sequencing was done on a sample of PBMCs. This TCR was recovered from a female donor in good health and CMV-seronegative. The chain links TRBV5-6 to TRBJ1-1; D remains unclear. CDR3 in DNA: TGTGCCAGCAGCTTGACGGAGGTCACTGAAGCTTTCTTT. It translates to CASSLTEVTEAFF.